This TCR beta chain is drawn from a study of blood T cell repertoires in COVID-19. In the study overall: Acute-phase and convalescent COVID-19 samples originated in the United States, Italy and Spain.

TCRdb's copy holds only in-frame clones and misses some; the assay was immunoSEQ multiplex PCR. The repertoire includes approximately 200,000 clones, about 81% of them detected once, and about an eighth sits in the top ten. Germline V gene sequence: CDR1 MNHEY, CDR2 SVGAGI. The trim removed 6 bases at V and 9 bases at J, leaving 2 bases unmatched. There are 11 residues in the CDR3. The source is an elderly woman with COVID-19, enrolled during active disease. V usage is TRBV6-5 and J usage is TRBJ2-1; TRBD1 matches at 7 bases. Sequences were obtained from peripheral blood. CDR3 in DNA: TGTGCCAGCAGCCAGGGGGTTGAGCAGTTCTTC. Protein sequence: CASSQGVEQFF.